This T cell receptor (beta chain) derives from a study of human T cells and chemical hapten exposure. In the study overall: The study sensitized with 2% DPC on a roughly 2 cm by roughly 2 cm patch of upper inner arm skin. Study-wide findings and caveats: TCRs above 1 in 1000 frequency stayed constant with DPC sensitization. Expanded TCR counts at PT1 went up together with patch test score, a positive correlation.

Germline V lookup: CDR1 MDHEN, CDR2 SYDVKM. This CDR3 is 15 amino acids long. Between the trimmed V and J ends, which lost 6 bases and 3 bases, there was a span of 18 bases. Many counts were recorded for this clonotype. Its antigen is unidentified. From the RACE reads, TCRdb called clonotypes with MiXCR, one entry per CDR3 protein. Among some 120,000 distinct CDR3 sequences listed, over 10% were seen once. Described time point: patch test 1, 2 weeks after DPC sensitization. Specified treatment: therapeutic diphenylcyclopropenone sensitization with weekly scalp DPC. The TCR comes from a woman aged 45-60 years with alopecia areata. Some clones in this sample may be carry-over from other donors' samples. The chain employs TRBV28 and TRBJ2-7; unclear D gene. The specimen comprised whole blood, sampled in connection with sensitization to the hapten diphenylcyclopropenone (DPC). CDR3: CASRVSRSQFYEQYF. DNA for the CDR3: TGTGCCAGCAGGGTATCCCGGTCTCAATTCTACGAGCAGTACTTC.